The clone carrying this TCR beta chain was observed at least ten times. From 15-18 subjects, every sequencing run obtained over 160 million TCR-beta sequences. TCRdb reprocessed the 5' RACE reads via MiXCR and lists one record per CDR3 protein. This table holds almost 85,000 distinct CDR3 sequences, 2.5% to 3% found once. These data are taken from a study of neurological immune-mediated disorders. The V gene lost 4 bases and the J gene lost 8 bases, with 11 bases spanning the gap. The CDR3 is 13 residues long. CDR1 and CDR2 from the germline V gene are SEHNR and FQNEAQ (reference sequence). The sequenced material came from PBMCs. V is TRBV7-9 and J is TRBJ1-4, with a possible D match to TRBD1 (5 bases). This receptor was identified in a woman in her thirties with multiple sclerosis. The CDR3 reads CASSYGRGEKLFF. The CDR3 coding sequence is TGTGCCAGCAGCTACGGACGGGGCGAAAAACTGTTTTTT.